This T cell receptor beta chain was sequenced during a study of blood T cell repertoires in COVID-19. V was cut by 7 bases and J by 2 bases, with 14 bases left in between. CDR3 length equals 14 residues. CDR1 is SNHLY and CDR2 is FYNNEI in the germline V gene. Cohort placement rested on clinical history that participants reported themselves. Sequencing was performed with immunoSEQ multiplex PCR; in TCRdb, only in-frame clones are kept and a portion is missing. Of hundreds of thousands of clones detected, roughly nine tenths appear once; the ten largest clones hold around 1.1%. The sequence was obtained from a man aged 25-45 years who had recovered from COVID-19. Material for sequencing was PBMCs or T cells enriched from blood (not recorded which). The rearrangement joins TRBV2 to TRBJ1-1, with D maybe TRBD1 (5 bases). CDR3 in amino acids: CASNKGQRNTEAFF. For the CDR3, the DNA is TGTGCCAGCAACAAAGGACAACGAAACACTGAAGCTTTCTTT.